The source of this TCR beta chain is a study of post-analysis software for immune sequencing data. On the study more broadly: As for disease course, relapsing-remitting, secondary progressive and progressive-relapsing multiple sclerosis were all included.

A word on this clonotype: Its target is not known.

cDNA libraries of TCR beta carried unique molecular identifiers. About half a million cDNA molecules were recovered from an input of about 0.9 to 11 million T cells. Each CDR3 protein is one row after TCRdb ran MiXCR on the PCR reads. The sample lists about 400,000 distinct CDR3 sequences, roughly 35% seen once, with around 15% in the top ten. Germline V gene sequence: CDR1 MDHEN, CDR2 SYDVKM. V dropped 2 bases and J dropped 3; count of bases not matched to a gene: 5. The CDR3 sequence is 15 residues long. Findings of the study overall: Strong same-batch co-clustering of samples appeared with F measure clustering. Patients used four to six TRBV segments, including TRBV5-6, TRBV5-1 and TRBV20-1, more often than controls. Patients with multiple sclerosis recorded significantly lower normalized Chao1 diversity than controls, the study found.

Sequencing was performed on blood. The rearrangement joins TRBV28 to TRBJ2-3; 7 positions agree with TRBD1. This clonotype originated in a girl between 10 and 17 years old with multiple sclerosis. The CDR3 DNA sequence: TGTGCCAGCAGTTTAGAGACAGGGCCTACAGATACGCAGTATTTT. It is translated as CASSLETGPTDTQYF.